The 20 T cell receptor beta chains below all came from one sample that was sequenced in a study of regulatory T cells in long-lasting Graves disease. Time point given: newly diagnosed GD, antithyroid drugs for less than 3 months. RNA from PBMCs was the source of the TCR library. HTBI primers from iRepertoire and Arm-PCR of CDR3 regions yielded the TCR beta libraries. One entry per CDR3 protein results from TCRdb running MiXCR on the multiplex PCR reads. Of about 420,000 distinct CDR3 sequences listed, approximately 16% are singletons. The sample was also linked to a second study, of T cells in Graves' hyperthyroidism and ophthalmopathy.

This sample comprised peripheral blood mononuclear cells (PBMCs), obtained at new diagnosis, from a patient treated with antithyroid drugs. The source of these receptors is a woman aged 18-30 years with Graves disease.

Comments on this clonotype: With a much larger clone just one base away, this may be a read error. The CDR3 here is CASSYTRAGGPYNEQYF. CDR3 bases: TGTGCCAGCAGTTACACAAGGGCGGGAGGGCCGTACAATGAGCAGTACTTC. This rearrangement joins TRBV6-9 to TRBJ2-7; 9 bases line up with TRBD2. Germline V gives CDR1 MNHGY, CDR2 SVAAGI. The J segment lost 7 bases and the V segment lost 3 bases, leaving 16 bases of the junction unmatched. The CDR3 contains 17 residues.

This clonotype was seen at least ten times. The CDR3 bases are TGTGCCACCGGGGTTGAGACCCAGTACTTC. This codes for CATGVETQYF. The chain carries TRBV15 and TRBJ2-5; D remains ambiguous. Germline V CDR1 and CDR2: LNHNV, YYDKDF (reference sequence). Trimming shortened V by 8 bases and J by 5 bases, and 6 bases separated the two germline ends. The CDR3 has 10 amino acids.

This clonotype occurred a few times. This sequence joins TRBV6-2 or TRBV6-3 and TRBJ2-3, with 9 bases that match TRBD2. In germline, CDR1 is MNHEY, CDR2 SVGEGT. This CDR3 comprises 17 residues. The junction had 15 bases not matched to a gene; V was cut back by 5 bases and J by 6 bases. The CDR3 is CASSTDLAGASDDTQYF. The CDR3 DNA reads TGTGCCAGCAGTACAGATTTAGCGGGAGCTTCGGATGATACGCAGTATTTT.

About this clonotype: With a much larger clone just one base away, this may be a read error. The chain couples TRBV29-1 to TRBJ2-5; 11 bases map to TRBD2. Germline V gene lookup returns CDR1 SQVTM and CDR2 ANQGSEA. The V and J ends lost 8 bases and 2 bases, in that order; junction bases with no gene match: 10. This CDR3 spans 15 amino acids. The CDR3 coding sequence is TGCAGCAGAGAAGGGACTAGCGGAAAACAAGAGACCCAGTACTTC. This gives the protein CSREGTSGKQETQYF.

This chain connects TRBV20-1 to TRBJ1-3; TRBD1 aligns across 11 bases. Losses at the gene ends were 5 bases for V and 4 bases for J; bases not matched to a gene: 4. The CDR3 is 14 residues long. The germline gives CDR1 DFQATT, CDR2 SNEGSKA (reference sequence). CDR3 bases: TGCAGTGCTCGGGACAGGGGGGTAGGAAACACCATATATTTT. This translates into CSARDRGVGNTIYF.

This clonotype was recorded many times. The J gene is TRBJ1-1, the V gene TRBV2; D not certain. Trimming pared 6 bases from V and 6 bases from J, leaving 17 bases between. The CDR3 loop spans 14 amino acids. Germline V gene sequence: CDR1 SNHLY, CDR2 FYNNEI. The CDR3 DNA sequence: TGTGCCAGCAGGTATGTGGAGGTTTCGGCTGAAGCTTTCTTT. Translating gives CASRYVEVSAEAFF.

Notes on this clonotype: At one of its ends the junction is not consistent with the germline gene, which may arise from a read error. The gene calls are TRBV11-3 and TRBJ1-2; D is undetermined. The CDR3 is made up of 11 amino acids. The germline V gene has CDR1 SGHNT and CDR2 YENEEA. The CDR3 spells CASSLDTGYTF. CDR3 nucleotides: TGTGCCAGCAGCCTAGACACGGGCTACACCTTC.

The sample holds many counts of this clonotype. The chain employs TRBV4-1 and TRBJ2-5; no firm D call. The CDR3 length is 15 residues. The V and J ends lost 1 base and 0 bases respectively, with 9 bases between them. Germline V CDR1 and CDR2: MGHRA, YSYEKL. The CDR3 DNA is TGCGCCAGCAGCCAAGTTGGAAACAACCAAGAGACCCAGTACTTC. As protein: CASSQVGNNQETQYF.

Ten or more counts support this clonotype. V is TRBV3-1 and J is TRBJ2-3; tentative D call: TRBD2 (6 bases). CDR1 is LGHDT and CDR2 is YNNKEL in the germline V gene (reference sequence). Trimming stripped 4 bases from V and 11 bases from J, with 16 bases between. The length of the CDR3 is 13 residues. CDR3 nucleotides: TGTGCCAGCAGCCCGGGGGAAGTGTCGGGGCAGTATTTT. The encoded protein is CASSPGEVSGQYF.

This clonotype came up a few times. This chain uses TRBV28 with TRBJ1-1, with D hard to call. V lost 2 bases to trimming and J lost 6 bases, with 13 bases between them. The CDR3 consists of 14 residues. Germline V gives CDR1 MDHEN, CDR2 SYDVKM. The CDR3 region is CASSLRALGSEAFF. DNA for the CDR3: TGTGCCAGCAGTTTAAGGGCCCTTGGGTCTGAAGCTTTCTTT.

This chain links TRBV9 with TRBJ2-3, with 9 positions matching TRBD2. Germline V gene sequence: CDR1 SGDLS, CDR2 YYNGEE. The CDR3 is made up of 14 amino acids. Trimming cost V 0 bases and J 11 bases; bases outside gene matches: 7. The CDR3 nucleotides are TGTGCCAGCAGCGTAGCCTCTAGCGGGATGTTGCAGTATTTT. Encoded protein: CASSVASSGMLQYF.

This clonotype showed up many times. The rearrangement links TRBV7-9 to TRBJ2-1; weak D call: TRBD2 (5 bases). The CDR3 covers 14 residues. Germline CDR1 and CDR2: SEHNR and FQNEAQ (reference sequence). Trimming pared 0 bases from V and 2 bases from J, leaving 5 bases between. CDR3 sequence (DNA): TGTGCCAGCAGCTTAGCGGGAGCCTACAATGAGCAGTTCTTC. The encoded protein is CASSLAGAYNEQFF.

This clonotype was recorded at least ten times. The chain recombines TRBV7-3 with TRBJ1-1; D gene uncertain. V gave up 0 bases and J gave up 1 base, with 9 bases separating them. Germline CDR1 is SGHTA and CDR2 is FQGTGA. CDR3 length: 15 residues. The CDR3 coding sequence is TGTGCCAGCAGCTTAACCCACTCGGAGAACACTGAAGCTTTCTTT. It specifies CASSLTHSENTEAFF.

The CDR3 reads CASSQVADGATEAFF. The CDR3 DNA follows: TGCGCCAGCAGCCAAGTGGCGGACGGCGCGACTGAAGCTTTCTTT. This chain uses TRBV4-1 with TRBJ1-1; D is undetermined. The germline V gene encodes CDR1 MGHRA and CDR2 YSYEKL. The V gene lost 1 base and the J gene lost 5 bases, with 14 bases spanning the gap. CDR3 size: 15 residues.

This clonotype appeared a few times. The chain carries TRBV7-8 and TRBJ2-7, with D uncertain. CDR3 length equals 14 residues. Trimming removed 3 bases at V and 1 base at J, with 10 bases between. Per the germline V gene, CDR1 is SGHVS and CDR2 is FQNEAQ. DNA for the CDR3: TGTGCCAGCAGCTTTAGAAGTCGGTCCTACGAGCAGTACTTC. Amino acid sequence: CASSFRSRSYEQYF.

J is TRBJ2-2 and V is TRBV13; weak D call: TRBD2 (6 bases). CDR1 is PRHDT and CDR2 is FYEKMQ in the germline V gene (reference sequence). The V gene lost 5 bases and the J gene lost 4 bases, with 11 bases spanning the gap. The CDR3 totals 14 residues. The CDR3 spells CASSAGLSTGELFF. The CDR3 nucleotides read TGTGCCAGCAGCGCGGGACTGAGCACCGGGGAGCTGTTTTTT.

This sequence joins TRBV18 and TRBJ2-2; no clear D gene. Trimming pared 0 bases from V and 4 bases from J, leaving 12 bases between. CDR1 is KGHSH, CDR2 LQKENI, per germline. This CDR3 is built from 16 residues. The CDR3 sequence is CASSPPSRGGTGELFF. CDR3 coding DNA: TGTGCCAGCTCACCACCCTCCCGAGGTGGCACCGGGGAGCTGTTTTTT. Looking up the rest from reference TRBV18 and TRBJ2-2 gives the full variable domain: NAGVMQNPRHLVRRRGQEARLRCSPMKGHSHVYWYRQLPEEGLKFMVYLQKENIIDESGMPKERFSAEFPKEGPSILRIQQVVRGDSAAYFCASSPPSRGGTGELFFGEGSRLTVL.

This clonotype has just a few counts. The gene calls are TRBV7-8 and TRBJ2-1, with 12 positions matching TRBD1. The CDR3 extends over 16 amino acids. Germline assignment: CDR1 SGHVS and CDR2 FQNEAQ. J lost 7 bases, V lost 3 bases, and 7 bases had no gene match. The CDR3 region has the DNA TGTGCCAGCAGCTTGTTCCGGGACAGGGGGCGAAATGAGCAGTTCTTC. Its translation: CASSLFRDRGRNEQFF.

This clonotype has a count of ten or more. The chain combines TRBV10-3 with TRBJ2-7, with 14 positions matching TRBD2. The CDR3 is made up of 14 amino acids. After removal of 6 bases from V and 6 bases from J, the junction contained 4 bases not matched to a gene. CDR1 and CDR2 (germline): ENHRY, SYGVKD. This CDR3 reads CAIRGTSGSIEQYF. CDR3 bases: TGTGCCATCAGAGGGACTAGCGGGAGCATCGAGCAGTACTTC.

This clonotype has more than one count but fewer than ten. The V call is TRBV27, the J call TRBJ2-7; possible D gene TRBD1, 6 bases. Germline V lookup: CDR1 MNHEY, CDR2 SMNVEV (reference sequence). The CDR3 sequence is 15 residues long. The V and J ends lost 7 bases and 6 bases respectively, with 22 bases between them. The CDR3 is CASTNKADSLGEQYF. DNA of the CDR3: TGTGCCAGCACCAATAAGGCGGACAGTCTAGGCGAGCAGTACTTC.